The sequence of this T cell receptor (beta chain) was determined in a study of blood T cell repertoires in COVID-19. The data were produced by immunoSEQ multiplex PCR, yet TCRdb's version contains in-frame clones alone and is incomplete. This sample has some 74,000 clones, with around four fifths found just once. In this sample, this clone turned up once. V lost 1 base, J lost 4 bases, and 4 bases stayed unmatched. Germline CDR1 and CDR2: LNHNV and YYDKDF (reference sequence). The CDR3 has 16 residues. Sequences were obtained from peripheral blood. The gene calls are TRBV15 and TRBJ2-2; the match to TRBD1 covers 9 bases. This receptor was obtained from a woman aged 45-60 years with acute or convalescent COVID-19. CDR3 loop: CATSRVGTGITGELFF. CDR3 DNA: TGTGCCACCAGCAGAGTTGGGACAGGGATCACCGGGGAGCTGTTTTTT.